This T cell receptor beta chain stems from a study of OX40 agonist ivuxolimab in advanced cancers. Here immunoSEQ multiplex PCR was the method, and the copy in TCRdb shows in-frame clones only, minus some. Found here are about 45,000 clones, approximately 91% of them singletons; the top ten hold around 19%. V lost 4 bases, J lost 9 bases, and 21 bases stayed unmatched. The CDR3 extends over 17 amino acids. CDR1 and CDR2 from the germline V gene are SGHTS and YDEGEE. The study, taken as a whole, reports: Among some nonresponders, normalized T-cell clonal expansion was also low. Dosing at 0.1 to 3.0 mg/kg was accompanied by clonal expansion of CD4+ and CD8+ blood T cells by week 6.

About this clone itself: The antigen is undetermined.

Material: CD4+ or CD8+ T cells sorted from blood, obtained in a trial of the OX40 agonist ivuxolimab. The chain carries TRBV5-8 and TRBJ1-1; 7 bases are shared with TRBD1. The sequence came from an adult with an advanced solid tumor such as melanoma, head and neck, liver or kidney cancer. CDR3 loop: CASSGGLKQGPTRKAFF. CDR3 in DNA: TGTGCCAGCAGCGGAGGGCTTAAACAGGGGCCTACGCGGAAAGCTTTCTTT.